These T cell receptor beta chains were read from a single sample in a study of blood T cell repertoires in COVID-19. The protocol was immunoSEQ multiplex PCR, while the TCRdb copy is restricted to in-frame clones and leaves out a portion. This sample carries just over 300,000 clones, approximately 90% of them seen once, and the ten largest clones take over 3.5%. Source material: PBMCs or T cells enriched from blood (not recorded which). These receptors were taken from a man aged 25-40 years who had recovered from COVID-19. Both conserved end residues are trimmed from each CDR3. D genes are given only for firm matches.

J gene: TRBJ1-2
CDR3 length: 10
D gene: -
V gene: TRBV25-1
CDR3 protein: ASSRDTSGYT

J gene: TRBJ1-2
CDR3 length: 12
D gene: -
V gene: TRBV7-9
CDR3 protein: ASSFGGGPHGYT

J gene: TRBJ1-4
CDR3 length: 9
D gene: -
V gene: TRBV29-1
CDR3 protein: SVEEREKLF

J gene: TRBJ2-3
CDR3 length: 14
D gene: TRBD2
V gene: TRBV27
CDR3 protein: ASSLYSLAGADTQY

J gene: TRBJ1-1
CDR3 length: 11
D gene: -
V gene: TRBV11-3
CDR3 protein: ASSLDSQAPTF

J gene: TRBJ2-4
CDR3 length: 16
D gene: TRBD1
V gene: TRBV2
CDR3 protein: ASRTPSDRAIAKNIQY

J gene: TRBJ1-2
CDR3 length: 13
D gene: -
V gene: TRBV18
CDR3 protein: ASSPPGQPNYGYT

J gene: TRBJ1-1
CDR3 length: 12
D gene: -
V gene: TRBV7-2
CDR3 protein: ASSLEFWNTEAF

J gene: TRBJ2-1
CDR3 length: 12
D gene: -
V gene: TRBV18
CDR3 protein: ASSPPPGVDEQF

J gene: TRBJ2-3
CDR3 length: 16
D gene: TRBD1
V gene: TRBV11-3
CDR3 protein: ASSAHCLPGQGVNTQY

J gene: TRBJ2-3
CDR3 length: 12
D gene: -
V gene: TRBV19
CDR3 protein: ASSIGQITDTQY

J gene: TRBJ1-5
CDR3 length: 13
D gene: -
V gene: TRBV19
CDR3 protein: ASSMTGVGNQPQH